The clone carrying this T cell receptor (beta chain) was counted a few times. The data stem from a study of regulatory T cells in long-lasting Graves disease. Time point meaning: newly diagnosed GD, antithyroid drugs for less than 3 months. Preparation of the TCR library used RNA extracted from PBMCs. For TCR beta, libraries came from iRepertoire HTBI primers and Arm-PCR of CDR3 regions. Using its own MiXCR run on the multiplex PCR reads, TCRdb lists one record per CDR3 protein. The sample lists approximately 400,000 distinct CDR3 sequences; about 16% were seen once. V lost 0 bases and J lost 4, with 12 bases in between. Per the germline V gene, CDR1 is PRHDT and CDR2 is FYEKMQ (reference sequence). The CDR3 has 16 residues. These sequences were also reported in another study, on T cells in Graves' hyperthyroidism and ophthalmopathy.

The clonotype was recovered from a woman younger than 45 with Graves disease. V is TRBV13 and J is TRBJ2-2; D is perhaps TRBD1 (6 bases). The material sequenced was peripheral blood mononuclear cells (PBMCs), taken at new diagnosis, from a patient treated with antithyroid drugs. The DNA for the CDR3 is TGTGCCAGCAGCTTAGGGGGGGACACAGTCACCGGGGAGCTGTTTTTT. Amino acid sequence: CASSLGGDTVTGELFF. The whole variable domain, remainder taken from reference TRBV13 and TRBJ2-2, is AAGVIQSPRHLIKEKRETATLKCYPIPRHDTVYWYQQGPGQDPQFLISFYEKMQSDKGSIPDRFSAQQFSDYHSELNMSSLELGDSALYFCASSLGGDTVTGELFFGEGSRLTVL.